This T cell receptor (beta chain) was documented in a study of blood T cells in healthy people across ages. Study-wide results and caveats: Versus aged donors, long-lived donors had higher diversity and more naive CD4+ cells.

A J-beta primer mix and a sample-barcoded 5' primer were used in a second PCR of about 7 to 11 cycles. A template-switch adaptor that had 12 random nucleotides put a tag on each cDNA molecule. TCRdb reanalysed the 5' RACE reads using MiXCR and keeps one entry per CDR3 protein. The repertoire holds 790,000 or so distinct CDR3 sequences, more than 35% seen once, with over 15% in the top ten. Worth noting for this clonotype: Its antigen is unidentified.

The CDR3 has 17 amino acids. Germline CDR1 is MNHNS and CDR2 is SASEGT. Trimming took 4 bases from V and 1 from J, leaving 17 bases between them. It was 8 to 10 milliliters of peripheral blood that were drawn from each donor. The source is an elderly man in good health. The sample comprised blood. This chain connects TRBV6-1 to TRBJ2-1; D perhaps matches TRBD2 (6 bases). CDR3 DNA: TGTGCCAGCAGTGCACTGACCGGGGGTGGGTCCTACAATGAGCAGTTCTTC. Its translation is CASSALTGGGSYNEQFF.